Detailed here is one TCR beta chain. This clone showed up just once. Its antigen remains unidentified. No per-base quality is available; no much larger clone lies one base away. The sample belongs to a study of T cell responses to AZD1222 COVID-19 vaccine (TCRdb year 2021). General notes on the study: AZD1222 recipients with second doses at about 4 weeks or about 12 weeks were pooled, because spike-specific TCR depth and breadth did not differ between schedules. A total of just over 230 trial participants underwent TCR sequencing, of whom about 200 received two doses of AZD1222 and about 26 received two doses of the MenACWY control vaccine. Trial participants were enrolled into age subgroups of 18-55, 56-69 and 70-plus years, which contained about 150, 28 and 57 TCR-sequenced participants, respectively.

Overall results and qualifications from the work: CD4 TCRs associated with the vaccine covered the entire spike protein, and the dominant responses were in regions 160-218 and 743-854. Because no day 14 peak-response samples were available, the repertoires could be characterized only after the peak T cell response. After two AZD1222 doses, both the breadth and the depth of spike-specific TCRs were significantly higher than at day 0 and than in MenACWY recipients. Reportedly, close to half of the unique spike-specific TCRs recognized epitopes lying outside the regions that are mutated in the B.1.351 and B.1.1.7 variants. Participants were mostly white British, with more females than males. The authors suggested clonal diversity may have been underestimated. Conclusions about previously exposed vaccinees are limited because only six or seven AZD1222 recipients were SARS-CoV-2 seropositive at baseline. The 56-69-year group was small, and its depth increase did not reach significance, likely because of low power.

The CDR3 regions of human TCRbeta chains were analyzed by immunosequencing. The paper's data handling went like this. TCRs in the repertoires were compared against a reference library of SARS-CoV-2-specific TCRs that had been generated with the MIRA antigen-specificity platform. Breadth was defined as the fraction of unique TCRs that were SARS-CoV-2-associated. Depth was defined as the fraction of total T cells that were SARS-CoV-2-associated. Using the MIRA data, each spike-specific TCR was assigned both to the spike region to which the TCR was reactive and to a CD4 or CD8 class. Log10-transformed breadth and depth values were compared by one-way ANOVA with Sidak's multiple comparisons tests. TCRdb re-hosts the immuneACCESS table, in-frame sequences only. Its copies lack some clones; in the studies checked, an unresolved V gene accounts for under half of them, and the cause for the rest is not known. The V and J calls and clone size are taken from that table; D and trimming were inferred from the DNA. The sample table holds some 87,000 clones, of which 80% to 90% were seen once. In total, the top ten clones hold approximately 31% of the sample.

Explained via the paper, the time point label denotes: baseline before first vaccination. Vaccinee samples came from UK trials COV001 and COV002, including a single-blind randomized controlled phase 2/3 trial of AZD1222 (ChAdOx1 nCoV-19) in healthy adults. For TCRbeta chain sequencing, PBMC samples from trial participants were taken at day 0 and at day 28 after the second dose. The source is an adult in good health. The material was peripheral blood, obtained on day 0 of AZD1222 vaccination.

The nucleotides read TGTGCCAGCAGCTTGGGCCCAGGAAAGACTAATGAAAAACTGTTTTTT. The encoded protein is CASSLGPGKTNEKLFF. This receptor chain uses TRBV5-6 and TRBJ1-4; a confident D gene designation cannot be given. Relative to germline, V is 0 bases shorter and J is 2 bases shorter, with 11 bases between their ends. CDR1 SGHDT and CDR2 YYEEEE were looked up in the germline V gene. CDR3 length: 16 amino acids, cysteine to phenylalanine. Just CDR3 DNA is preserved here, 48 bases in frame from base 1.